This TCR beta chain comes out of a study of CD8 T cells in ankylosing spondylitis. This clonotype was observed many times. Germline V CDR1 and CDR2: SGHKS, YYEKEE (reference sequence). The CDR3 is 16 amino acids. The trim removed 4 bases at V and 6 bases at J, leaving 4 bases unmatched. TCRdb called the 5' RACE reads again in MiXCR, with one record for every CDR3 protein. The sample holds 150,000 or so distinct CDR3 sequences, approximately 10% seen once. The sequencing input was blood, either unsorted or a sorted T cell fraction (not recorded which). This clonotype was obtained from a male donor with ankylosing spondylitis or in good health (not recorded which). The chain employs TRBV5-5 and TRBJ2-1; 16 bases line up with TRBD2. The CDR3 is CASSLGTSGGANEQFF. In DNA form, the CDR3 reads TGTGCCAGCAGCCTCGGGACTAGCGGGGGGGCCAATGAGCAGTTCTTC.